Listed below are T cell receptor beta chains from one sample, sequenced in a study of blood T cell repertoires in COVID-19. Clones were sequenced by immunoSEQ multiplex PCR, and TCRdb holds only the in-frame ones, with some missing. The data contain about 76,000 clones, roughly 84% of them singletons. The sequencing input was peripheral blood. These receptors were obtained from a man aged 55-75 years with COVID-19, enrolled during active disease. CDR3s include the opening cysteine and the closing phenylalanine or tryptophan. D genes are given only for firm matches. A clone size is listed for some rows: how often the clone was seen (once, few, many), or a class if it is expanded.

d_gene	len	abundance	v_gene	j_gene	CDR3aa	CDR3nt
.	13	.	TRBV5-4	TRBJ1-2	CASSLTGARGYTF	TGTGCCAGCAGCTTGACTGGGGCCCGTGGCTACACCTTC
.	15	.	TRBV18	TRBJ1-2	CASSPRSGDSYGYTF	TGTGCCAGCTCACCACGTTCGGGGGATAGTTATGGCTACACCTTC
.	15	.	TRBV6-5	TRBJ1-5	CASSLIYGGNQPQHF	TGTGCCAGCAGTCTGATTTACGGTGGCAATCAGCCCCAGCATTTT
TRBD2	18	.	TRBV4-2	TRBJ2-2	CASTPSPVAGGSTGELFF	TGTGCCAGCACCCCCTCCCCCGTGGCGGGAGGGAGCACCGGGGAGCTGTTTTTT
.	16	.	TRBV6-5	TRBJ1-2	CASSFDSLAPNYGYTF	TGTGCCAGCAGTTTTGACAGTTTGGCACCTAACTATGGCTACACCTTC
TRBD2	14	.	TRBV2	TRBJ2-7	CASSLSGSSYEQYF	TGTGCCAGCAGTCTTAGCGGGAGCTCCTACGAGCAGTACTTC
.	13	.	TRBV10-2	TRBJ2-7	CASSTPSTYEQYF	TGCGCCTCTTCAACCCCCTCTACCTACGAGCAGTACTTC
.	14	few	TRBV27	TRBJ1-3	CASRRGVGGNTIYF	TGTGCCAGCAGGCGCGGGGTTGGTGGAAACACCATATATTTT
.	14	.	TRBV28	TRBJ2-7	CASSLGGQRYEQYF	TGTGCCAGCAGTTTGGGGGGGCAAAGGTACGAGCAGTACTTC
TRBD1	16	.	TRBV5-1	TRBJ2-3	CASSLGTDSSTDTQYF	TGCGCCAGCAGCCTAGGGACAGATTCCAGCACAGATACGCAGTATTTT
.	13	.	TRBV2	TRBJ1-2	CASSETTEYGYTF	TGTGCCAGCAGTGAGACGACGGAGTATGGCTACACCTTC
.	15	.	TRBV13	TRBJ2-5	CASSLERHNQETQYF	TGTGCCAGCAGCTTAGAGAGACACAACCAAGAGACCCAGTACTTC
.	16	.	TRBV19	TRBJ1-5	CASSIDRTPGDQPQHF	TGTGCCAGTAGTATAGATCGCACTCCCGGGGATCAGCCCCAGCATTTT
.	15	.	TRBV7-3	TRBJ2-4	CASSQANQGGGIQYF	TGTGCCAGCAGCCAAGCAAATCAGGGGGGAGGCATTCAGTACTTC
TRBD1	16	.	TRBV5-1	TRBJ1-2	CASSARQGASFPGYTF	TGCGCCAGCAGCGCGAGACAGGGGGCAAGTTTCCCTGGCTACACCTTC
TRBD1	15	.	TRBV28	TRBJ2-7	CASMSFPGQGGEQYF	TGTGCCAGCATGTCGTTTCCGGGACAGGGGGGGGAGCAGTACTTC
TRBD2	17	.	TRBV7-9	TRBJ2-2	CASTSLISAGGAGELFF	TGTGCCAGCACCTCTTTGATTAGTGCGGGGGGCGCCGGGGAGCTGTTTTTT
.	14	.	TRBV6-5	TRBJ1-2	CASRVGGTSYGYTF	TGTGCCAGCAGGGTGGGGGGGACATCCTATGGCTACACCTTC
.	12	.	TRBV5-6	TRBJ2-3	CASSSSTDTQYF	TGTGCCAGCAGCTCTAGCACAGATACGCAGTATTTT
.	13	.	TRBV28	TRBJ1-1	CASSLSGVGEAFF	TGTGCCAGCAGTTTATCAGGGGTCGGTGAAGCTTTCTTT
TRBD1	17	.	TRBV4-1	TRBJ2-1	CASSQVPGQGARSEQFF	TGCGCCAGCAGCCAAGTCCCGGGACAGGGGGCGAGGAGTGAGCAGTTCTTC
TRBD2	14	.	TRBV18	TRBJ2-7	CASSRAGGFYEQYF	TGTGCCAGCTCCCGGGCGGGAGGATTCTACGAGCAGTACTTC
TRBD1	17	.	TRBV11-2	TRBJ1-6	CASSLTDRGPYNSPLHF	TGTGCCAGCAGCTTGACCGACAGGGGTCCCTATAATTCACCCCTCCACTTT
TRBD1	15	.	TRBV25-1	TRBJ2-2	CASRADRGDTGELFF	TGTGCCAGCAGGGCCGACAGGGGGGACACCGGGGAGCTGTTTTTT
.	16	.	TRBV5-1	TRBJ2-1	CASSSGLVPSYNEQFF	TGCGCCAGCAGCTCGGGACTTGTCCCCTCCTACAATGAGCAGTTCTTC
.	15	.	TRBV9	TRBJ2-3	CASQIGLGETDTQYF	TGTGCCAGTCAAATCGGGTTAGGAGAAACAGATACGCAGTATTTT
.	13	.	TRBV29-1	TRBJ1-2	CSVETGTNYGYTF	TGCAGCGTAGAGACAGGAACTAACTATGGCTACACCTTC
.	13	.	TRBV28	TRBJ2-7	CASRLAGVYEQYF	TGTGCCAGCAGGCTGGCAGGGGTCTACGAGCAGTACTTC